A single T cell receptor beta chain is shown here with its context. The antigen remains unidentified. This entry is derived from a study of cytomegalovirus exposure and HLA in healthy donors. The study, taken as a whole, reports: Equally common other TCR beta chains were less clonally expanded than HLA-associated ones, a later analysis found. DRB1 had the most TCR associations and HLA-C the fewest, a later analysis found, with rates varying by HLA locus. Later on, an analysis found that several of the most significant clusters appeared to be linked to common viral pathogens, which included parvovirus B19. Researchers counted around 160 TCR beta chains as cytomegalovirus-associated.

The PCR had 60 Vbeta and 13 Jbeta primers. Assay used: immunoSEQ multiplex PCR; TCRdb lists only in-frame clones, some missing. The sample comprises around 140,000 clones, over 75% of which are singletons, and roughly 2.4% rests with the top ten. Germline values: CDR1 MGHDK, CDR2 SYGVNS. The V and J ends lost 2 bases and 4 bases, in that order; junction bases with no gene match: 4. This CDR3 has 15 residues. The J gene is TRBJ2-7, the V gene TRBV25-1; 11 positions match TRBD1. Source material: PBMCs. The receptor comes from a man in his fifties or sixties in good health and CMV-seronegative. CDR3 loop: CASSETGTGGYEQYF. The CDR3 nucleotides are TGTGCCAGCAGTGAAACCGGGACAGGGGGTTACGAGCAGTACTTC.